Shown below are 21 T cell receptor beta chains from a single sample sequenced in a study of shared clonotypes between healthy human individuals. Using immunoSEQ multiplex PCR, the repertoire was profiled, and TCRdb retains in-frame clones only, with some absent. The profile covers some 790,000 clones, with roughly two thirds appearing a single time and under 2% taken by the ten largest. The specimen was memory CD4+ T cells sorted from blood. Subset meaning: CD45RA-negative fraction. The source of these receptors is a woman aged 25 to 39 in good health.

This rearrangement joins TRBV4-2 to TRBJ1-2, with no clear D. Trimming took 0 bases from V and 7 from J, leaving 9 bases between them. The CDR3 covers 13 residues. Germline V gene sequence: CDR1 LGHNA, CDR2 YNFKEQ. The CDR3 nucleotides are TGTGCCAGCAGCCAAGATCAGAGGGCTGGCTACACCTTC. It translates to CASSQDQRAGYTF.

The chain employs TRBV9 and TRBJ2-7, with TRBD1 matching over 8 bases. J was trimmed by 3 bases and V by 0 bases; bases with no gene match: 5. This CDR3 is 15 amino acids long. Germline V lookup: CDR1 SGDLS, CDR2 YYNGEE. CDR3 sequence (DNA): TGTGCCAGCAGCGTAGCGACAGGGGTTAGCTACGAGCAGTACTTC. This codes for CASSVATGVSYEQYF.

The chain employs TRBV6-5 and TRBJ1-1, with unresolved D. From germline, CDR1 is MNHEY and CDR2 SVGAGI. V lost 2 bases to trimming and J lost 4 bases, with 11 bases between them. The CDR3 has 14 residues. The CDR3 bases are TGTGCCAGCAGTTACAAGGGCCGGTTCACTGAAGCTTTCTTT. Translated: CASSYKGRFTEAFF.

The genes are TRBV29-1 and TRBJ2-5; TRBD2 matches at 7 bases. Germline CDR1 reads SQVTM; CDR2 reads ANQGSEA. After removal of 6 bases from V and 9 bases from J, the junction contained 19 bases not matched to a gene. CDR3 length: 15 amino acids. The CDR3 DNA reads as TGCAGCGTAATACTGGGACTAACCCCTCTTTTGGCCCAGTACTTC. This encodes CSVILGLTPLLAQYF.

The chain recombines TRBV7-6 with TRBJ2-3; 15 bases are a match to TRBD2. CDR3 length equals 20 residues. The germline V gene encodes CDR1 SGHVS and CDR2 FNYEAQ. V gave up 2 bases and J gave up 0 bases; unmatched junction bases: 9. The CDR3 region has the DNA TGTGCCAGCAGCTTAAGGGGACTAGCGGGAGGTTCCGCTAGCACAGATACGCAGTATTTT. It translates to CASSLRGLAGGSASTDTQYF. Full variable domain (outside the CDR3, taken from reference TRBV7-6 and TRBJ2-3): GAGVSQSPRYKVTKRGQDVALRCDPISGHVSLYWYRQALGQGPEFLTYFNYEAQQDKSGLPNDRFSAERPEGSISTLTIQRTEQRDSAMYRCASSLRGLAGGSASTDTQYFGPGTRLTVL.

As for this clone: A far bigger clonotype differs at one base, so this is likely a read error. J is TRBJ1-3 and V is TRBV7-9; D gene ambiguous. Trimming removed 5 bases from V and 0 bases from J, with 5 bases in between. The CDR3 runs to 13 residues. Germline V gives CDR1 SEHNR, CDR2 FQNEAQ (reference sequence). The chain's CDR3 is CASSPSSGNTIYF. CDR3 DNA: TGTGCCAGCAGCCCTAGCTCTGGAAACACCATATATTTT.

This clone was counted only a few times. The chain is built from TRBV28 and TRBJ1-4; D remains unclear. Germline CDR1 reads MDHEN; CDR2 reads SYDVKM. Trimming shortened V by 8 bases and J by 0 bases, and 10 bases separated the two germline ends. The CDR3 is 14 amino acids. CDR3 residues: CASGVSATNEKLFF. CDR3 DNA sequence: TGTGCCAGCGGGGTTAGTGCAACTAATGAAAAACTGTTTTTT.

At least ten counts were recorded for this clone. The same CDR3 is also encoded by other DNA sequences in this sample. This sequence joins TRBV29-1 and TRBJ1-5; no firm D call. Trimming cost V 4 bases and J 1 base, with 8 bases left between them. CDR3 length: 13 amino acids. Germline V gives CDR1 SQVTM, CDR2 ANQGSEA. In DNA, the CDR3 is TGCAGCGTTGGTGGCGTAAGCAATCAGCCCCAGCATTTT. Amino acids: CSVGGVSNQPQHF.

The J gene is TRBJ2-5, the V gene TRBV5-4; TRBD1 might be the D (5 bases). Trimming removed 3 bases at V and 1 base at J, with 13 bases between. This CDR3 is 15 amino acids long. Per germline, CDR1 SGHNT and CDR2 YYREEE (reference sequence). The CDR3 loop is CASSSGRQIQETQYF. DNA of the CDR3: TGTGCCAGCAGCTCCGGTCGACAGATCCAAGAGACCCAGTACTTC.

The rearrangement uses TRBV11-2 and TRBJ1-2, with D possibly being TRBD1 (5 bases). The CDR3 has 11 amino acids. From germline, CDR1 is SGHAT and CDR2 FQNNGV. V gave up 8 bases and J gave up 4 bases, with 8 bases separating them. CDR3 DNA sequence: TGTGCCAGCGGGGGATCCTATGGCTACACCTTC. Protein sequence: CASGGSYGYTF.

The V gene is TRBV7-6, the J gene TRBJ1-2, with TRBD1 identical over 8 bases. With V trimmed by 5 bases and J by 3 bases, 2 bases remained unmatched. There are 13 residues in the CDR3. Germline V gives CDR1 SGHVS, CDR2 FNYEAQ. The CDR3 loop is CASSLDRDYGYTF. The DNA for the CDR3 is TGTGCCAGCAGCCTGGACAGGGACTATGGCTACACCTTC.

As regards this clone: The sample contains more than one DNA sequence encoding this CDR3. This chain links TRBV5-1 with TRBJ2-3; 7 nucleotides match TRBD1. V shed 0 bases, J shed 0 bases, and the junction held 4 bases outside the gene matches. CDR3 length: 16 amino acids. CDR1 and CDR2 (germline): SGHRS, YFSETQ. In DNA form, the CDR3 reads TGCGCCAGCAGCTTGGTACAGGGGCCGAGCACAGATACGCAGTATTTT. Residues: CASSLVQGPSTDTQYF.

The rearrangement joins TRBV9 to TRBJ2-1, with a weak D call TRBD2 (5 bases). The V gene's germline CDR1 is SGDLS and CDR2 YYNGEE. V lost 0 bases and J 14 bases, leaving 18 bases between the germline ends. The CDR3 loop spans 14 amino acids. Here the CDR3 DNA reads TGTGCCAGCAGCGTAGTGCCGCTAGCAGGCAGCGAGTTCTTC. As protein: CASSVVPLAGSEFF.

J is TRBJ2-1 and V is TRBV10-3; 9 bases fit TRBD2. Germline CDR1 reads ENHRY; CDR2 reads SYGVKD. The CDR3 has 16 residues. Trimming took 6 bases from V and 6 from J; bases not matched to a gene: 12. This CDR3 is CAIRGLAGDAGNEQFF. DNA of the CDR3: TGTGCCATCAGAGGATTAGCGGGAGATGCCGGCAATGAGCAGTTCTTC.

This chain uses TRBV5-4 with TRBJ2-7; TRBD2 agrees at 10 bases. Germline assignment: CDR1 SGHNT and CDR2 YYREEE (reference sequence). Unmatched junction bases numbered 6, after V lost 0 bases and J lost 6 bases. The CDR3 is made up of 15 amino acids. This CDR3 reads CASSLGGSSGSEQYF. The CDR3 DNA is TGTGCCAGCAGCTTGGGGGGGTCTAGCGGGAGCGAGCAGTACTTC.

The chain combines TRBV5-1 with TRBJ2-6; tentative D call: TRBD1 (6 bases). V lost 4 bases to trimming and J lost 0 bases, with 8 bases between them. Germline CDR1 is SGHRS and CDR2 is YFSETQ. The CDR3 totals 15 residues. CDR3 protein: CASSRDISGANVLTF. Here the CDR3 DNA reads TGCGCCAGCAGCAGGGACATCTCTGGGGCCAACGTCCTGACTTTC.

In the case of this clone: A read error may be the cause here, since a much bigger clone is one base away. The chain employs TRBV5-1 and TRBJ1-1; 7 bases match TRBD1. Germline CDR1 reads SGHRS; CDR2 reads YFSETQ. This CDR3 has 13 residues. CDR3 region: CAGSFEGATEAFF. The CDR3 nucleotides are TGCGCCGGCAGCTTCGAGGGGGCCACTGAAGCTTTCTTT.

The chain recombines TRBV2 with TRBJ1-1; TRBD1 is a possible D gene (5 bases). Deletions cut 0 bases from V and 0 bases from J, with 11 bases between. The CDR3 extends over 16 amino acids. The germline V gene encodes CDR1 SNHLY and CDR2 FYNNEI. CDR3 amino acids: CASSEAGGDLNTEAFF. The DNA for the CDR3 is TGTGCCAGCAGTGAAGCGGGTGGGGACCTGAACACTGAAGCTTTCTTT. Full variable domain (outside the CDR3, taken from reference TRBV2 and TRBJ1-1): EPEVTQTPSHQVTQMGQEVILRCVPISNHLYFYWYRQILGQKVEFLVSFYNNEISEKSEIFDDQFSVERPDGSNFTLKIRSTKLEDSAMYFCASSEAGGDLNTEAFFGQGTRLTVV.

As regards this clone: Other nucleotide sequences from this sample produce the same CDR3. The chain combines TRBV5-1 with TRBJ1-5, with D unresolved. There are 15 residues in the CDR3. In germline, CDR1 is SGHRS, CDR2 YFSETQ. V shed 0 bases and J shed 0 bases, with 7 bases lying between them. In DNA form, the CDR3 reads TGCGCCAGCAGCTTGGCCGGAAATAGCAATCAGCCCCAGCATTTT. As protein: CASSLAGNSNQPQHF. The full variable domain, rest sourced from reference TRBV5-1 and TRBJ1-5, is KAGVTQTPRYLIKTRGQQVTLSCSPISGHRSVSWYQQTPGQGLQFLFEYFSETQRNKGNFPGRFSGRQFSNSRSEMNVSTLELGDSALYLCASSLAGNSNQPQHFGDGTRLSIL.

This clone was counted once. The chain has TRBV6-5 and TRBJ2-7; D uncertain. Trimming cost V 7 bases and J 6 bases, with 10 bases left between them. Germline assignment: CDR1 MNHEY and CDR2 SVGAGI. The CDR3 extends over 11 amino acids. The CDR3: CASNSAREQYF. For the CDR3, the DNA is TGTGCCAGCAATTCGGCACGCGAGCAGTACTTC.

Concerning this clone: One junction end does not reproduce the germline sequence, and a read error may be involved. The CDR3 sequence is CASSEARGPRVLWF. Written as DNA, the CDR3 is TGTGCCAGCAGTGAAGCGCGGGGCCCAAGAGTCCTTTGGTTC. V usage is TRBV2 and J usage is TRBJ2-7; maybe TRBD2 (6 bases). Germline CDR1 is SNHLY and CDR2 is FYNNEI. CDR3 length: 14 residues. Full variable domain (rest looked up from reference TRBV2 and TRBJ2-7): EPEVTQTPSHQVTQMGQEVILRCVPISNHLYFYWYRQILGQKVEFLVSFYNNEISEKSEIFDDQFSVERPDGSNFTLKIRSTKLEDSAMYFCASSEARGPRVLWFGPGTRLTVT.